A selection of T cell receptor beta chains follows, all from one sample in a study of radiation and T cells in renal cell carcinoma. Profiled with immunoSEQ multiplex PCR; TCRdb holds only in-frame clones, not every one. The table records under 35,000 clones, 81% of them present only once. The material sequenced was blood, taken from a patient whose treatment included radiotherapy and nephrectomy. The receptor set was obtained from a man aged 60 to 75 with renal cell carcinoma. Both conserved end residues are part of each CDR3.

v_gene | CDR3aa
TRBV19 | CASSPTGGSYEQYF
TRBV23-1 | CASTPGLRLQETQYF
TRBV27 | CASSFEPGSYEQYF
TRBV30 | CAWSVSSGEAFF
TRBV5-1 | CASILSGGHQETQYF
TRBV25-1 | CASSALQGASSGANVLTF
TRBV7-9 | CAILMSRTTDNEQFF
TRBV5-1 | CASRMPPGTEAFF
TRBV5-1 | CASSLAAREGTDTQYF
TRBV7-6 | CASSLRLAGGVPDTQYF
TRBV7-2 | CASTFMGQGITEAFF
TRBV7-2 | CASSLSSVGGVQPQHF
TRBV7-2 | CASSLGTVARYTF
TRBV25-1 | CASSDSRDRDTEAFF
TRBV11-3 | CASSLGTSLNEQFF
TRBV27 | CASSLYGGGSGNNEQFF
TRBV11-3 | CASSLESGELFF
TRBV6-5 | CASKAPGTQDTQYF
TRBV4-1 | CASSQTGGGEKLFF
TRBV7-9 | CASRSSTDTQYF
TRBV5-6 | CASSLWTTFRGYTF
TRBV4-3 | CASSQTGTGFYEQYF
TRBV7-2 | CASSAQTGMYEQYF